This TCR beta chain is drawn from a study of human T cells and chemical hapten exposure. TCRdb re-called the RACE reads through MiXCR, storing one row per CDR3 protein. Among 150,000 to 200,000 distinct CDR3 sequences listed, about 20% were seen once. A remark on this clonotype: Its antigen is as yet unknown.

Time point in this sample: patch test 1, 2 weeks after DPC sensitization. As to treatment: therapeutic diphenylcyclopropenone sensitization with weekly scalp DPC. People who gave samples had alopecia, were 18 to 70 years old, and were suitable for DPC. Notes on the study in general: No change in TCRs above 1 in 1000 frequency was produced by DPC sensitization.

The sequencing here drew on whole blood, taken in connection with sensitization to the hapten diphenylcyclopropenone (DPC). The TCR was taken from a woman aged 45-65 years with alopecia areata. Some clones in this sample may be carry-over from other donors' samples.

The CDR3 spells CALSSGSTDTQYF. CDR3 bases: TGTGCCCTCTCTTCGGGGAGCACAGATACGCAGTATTTT. V is TRBV28 and J is TRBJ2-3, with a tentative D call TRBD2 (5 bases). The length of the CDR3 is 13 residues. The V end lost 11 bases, the J end lost 0 bases, and 12 bases lay between the germline ends. Germline values: CDR1 MDHEN, CDR2 SYDVKM. Together with reference TRBV28 and TRBJ2-3, the CDR3 gives the full variable domain: DVKVTQSSRYLVKRTGEKVFLECVQDMDHENMFWYRQDPGLGLRLIYFSYDVKMKEKGDIPEGYSVSREKKERFSLILESASTNQTSMYLCALSSGSTDTQYFGPGTRLTVL.